This TCR beta chain emerged from a study of T cell changes during pregnancy in multiple sclerosis (dated by TCRdb to the late 2010s). Notes on the research overall: Changes in the T cell repertoire over the course of pregnancy were examined in this study in women with multiple sclerosis.

To prepare the library, the immunoSEQ multiplex PCR assay was applied. TCRdb stores this immuneACCESS table with in-frame sequences only. Part of the clones is absent; in the studies checked, under half of the shortfall reflects unresolved V genes, and no reason is known for the rest. Counted in this sample were tens of thousands of clones; 80% to 95% of them appeared once. Of the sample, 0.39% falls within the top ten clones. On this clone itself: What this receptor recognizes is not known. Within one base of it there is no much larger clone, and no base qualities were kept.

The germline V gene specifies MDHEN as CDR1 and SYDVKM as CDR2. CDR3 length: 15 amino acids, cysteine to phenylalanine. Only the CDR3 DNA stays, 45 bases, in frame from base 1. The germline V end is reduced by 7 bases and the J end by 5 bases; junction bases left unmatched: 12. The TCR sequence derives from a female donor with multiple sclerosis, enrolled in a pregnancy study. The sample was CD4+ T cells from peripheral blood mononuclear cells, taken after pregnancy. The V and J genes are TRBV28 and TRBJ2-7; TRBD1 agrees with 9 junctional bases. The CDR3 has the sequence CASKYSGTGNNEQYF. The DNA sequence reads TGTGCCAGCAAGTACTCCGGGACAGGGAACAACGAGCAGTACTTC.